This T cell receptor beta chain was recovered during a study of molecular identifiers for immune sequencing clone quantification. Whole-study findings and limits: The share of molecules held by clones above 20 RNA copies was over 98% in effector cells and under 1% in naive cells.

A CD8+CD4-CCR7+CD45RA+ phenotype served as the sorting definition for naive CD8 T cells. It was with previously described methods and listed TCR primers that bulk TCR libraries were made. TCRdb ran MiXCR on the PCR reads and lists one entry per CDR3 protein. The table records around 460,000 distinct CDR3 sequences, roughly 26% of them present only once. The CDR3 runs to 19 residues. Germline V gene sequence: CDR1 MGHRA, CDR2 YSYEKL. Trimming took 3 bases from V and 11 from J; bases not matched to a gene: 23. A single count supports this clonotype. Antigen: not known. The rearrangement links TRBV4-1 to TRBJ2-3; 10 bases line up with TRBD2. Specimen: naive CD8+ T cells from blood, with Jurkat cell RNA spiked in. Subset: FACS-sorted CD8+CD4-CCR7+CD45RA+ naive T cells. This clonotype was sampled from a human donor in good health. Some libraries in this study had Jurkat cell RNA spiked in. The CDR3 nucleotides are TGCGCCAGCAGCCAGGGGTTAGCGGGGGGAAGCCCCTCTTTTTTGGGGCAGTATTTT. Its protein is CASSQGLAGGSPSFLGQYF.